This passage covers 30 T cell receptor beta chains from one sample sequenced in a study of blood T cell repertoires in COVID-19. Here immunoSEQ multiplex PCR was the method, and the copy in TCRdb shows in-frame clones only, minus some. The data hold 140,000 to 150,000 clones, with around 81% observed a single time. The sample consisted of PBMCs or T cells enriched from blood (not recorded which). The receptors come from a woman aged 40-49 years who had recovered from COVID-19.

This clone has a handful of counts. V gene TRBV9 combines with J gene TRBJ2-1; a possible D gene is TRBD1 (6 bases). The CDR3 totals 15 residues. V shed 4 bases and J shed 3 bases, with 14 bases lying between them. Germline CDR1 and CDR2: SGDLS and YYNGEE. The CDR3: CASSPGQPSYNEQFF. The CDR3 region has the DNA TGTGCCAGCAGCCCCGGACAGCCGAGCTACAATGAGCAGTTCTTC.

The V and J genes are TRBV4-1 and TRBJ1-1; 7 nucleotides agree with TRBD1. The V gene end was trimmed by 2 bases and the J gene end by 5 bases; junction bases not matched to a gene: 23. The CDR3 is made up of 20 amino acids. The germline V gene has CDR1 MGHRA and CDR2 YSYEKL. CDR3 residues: CASSQSPSLTGTRGRTEAFF. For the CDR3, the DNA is TGCGCCAGCAGCCAAAGCCCCTCACTGACAGGTACCAGGGGGAGGACTGAAGCTTTCTTT.

CDR3 DNA sequence: TGTGCCAGTAGCCAGGTCCGTTCTTTTGGCTACACCTTC. Protein sequence: CASSQVRSFGYTF. V and J are TRBV19 and TRBJ1-2; D is unclear. This CDR3 spans 13 amino acids. V lost 6 bases and J 7 bases, leaving 15 bases between the germline ends. The germline CDR1 and CDR2 sequences are LNHDA and SQIVND (reference sequence).

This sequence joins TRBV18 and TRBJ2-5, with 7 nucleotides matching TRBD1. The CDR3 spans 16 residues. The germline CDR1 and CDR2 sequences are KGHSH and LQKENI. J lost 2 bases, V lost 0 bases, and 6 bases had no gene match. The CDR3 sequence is CASSPPSGQPQETQYF. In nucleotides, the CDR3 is TGTGCCAGCTCACCACCGTCGGGACAGCCACAAGAGACCCAGTACTTC.

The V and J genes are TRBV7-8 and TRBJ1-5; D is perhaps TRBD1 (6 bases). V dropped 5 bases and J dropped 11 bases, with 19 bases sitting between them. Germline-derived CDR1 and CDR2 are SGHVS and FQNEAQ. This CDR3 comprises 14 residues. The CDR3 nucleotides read TGTGCCAGCAGCCAGAGGGGGGGCGCCCTATCCCAGCATTTT. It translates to CASSQRGGALSQHF.

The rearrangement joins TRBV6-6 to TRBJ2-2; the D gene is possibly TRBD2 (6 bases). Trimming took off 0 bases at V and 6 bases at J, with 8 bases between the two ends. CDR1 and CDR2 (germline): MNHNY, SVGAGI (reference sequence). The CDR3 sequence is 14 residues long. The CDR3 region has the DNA TGTGCCAGCAGTTACTCTACGGGAGCCGGGGAGCTGTTTTTT. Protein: CASSYSTGAGELFF.

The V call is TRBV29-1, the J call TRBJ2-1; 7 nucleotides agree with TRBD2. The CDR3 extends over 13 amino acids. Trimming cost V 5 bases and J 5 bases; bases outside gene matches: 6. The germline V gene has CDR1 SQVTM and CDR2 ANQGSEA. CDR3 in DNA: TGCAGCGTTAGGCGGGAGCTTAACAATGAGCAGTTCTTC. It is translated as CSVRRELNNEQFF.

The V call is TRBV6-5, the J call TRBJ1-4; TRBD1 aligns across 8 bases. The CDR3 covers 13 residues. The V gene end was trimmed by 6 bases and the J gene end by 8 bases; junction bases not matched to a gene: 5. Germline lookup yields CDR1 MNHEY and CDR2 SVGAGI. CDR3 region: CASRSGGSEKLFF. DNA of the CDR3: TGTGCCAGCAGGTCAGGGGGCTCGGAAAAACTGTTTTTT.

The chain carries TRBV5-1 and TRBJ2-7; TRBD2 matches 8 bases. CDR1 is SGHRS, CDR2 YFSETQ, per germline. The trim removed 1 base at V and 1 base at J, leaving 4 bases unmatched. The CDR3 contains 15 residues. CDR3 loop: CASSLLSGRSYEQYF. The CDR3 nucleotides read TGCGCCAGCAGCTTGTTGAGCGGGAGATCCTACGAGCAGTACTTC.

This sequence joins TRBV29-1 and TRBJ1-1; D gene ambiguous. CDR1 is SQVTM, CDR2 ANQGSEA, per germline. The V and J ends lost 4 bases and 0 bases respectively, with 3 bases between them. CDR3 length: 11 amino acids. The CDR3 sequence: CSVVMNTEAFF. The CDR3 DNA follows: TGCAGCGTTGTAATGAACACTGAAGCTTTCTTT. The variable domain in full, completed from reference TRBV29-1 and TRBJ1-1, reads SAVISQKPSRDICQRGTSLTIQCQVDSQVTMMFWYRQQPGQSLTLIATANQGSEATYESGFVIDKFPISRPNLTFSTLTVSNMSPEDSSIYLCSVVMNTEAFFGQGTRLTVV.

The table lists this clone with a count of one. The CDR3 spells CASSALETVNYGYTF. DNA of the CDR3: TGTGCCAGCTCGGCACTGGAGACGGTGAACTATGGCTACACCTTC. The chain couples TRBV18 to TRBJ1-2, with unresolved D. V dropped 6 bases and J dropped 2 bases, with 16 bases sitting between them. Germline V gives CDR1 KGHSH, CDR2 LQKENI. The CDR3 loop spans 15 amino acids.

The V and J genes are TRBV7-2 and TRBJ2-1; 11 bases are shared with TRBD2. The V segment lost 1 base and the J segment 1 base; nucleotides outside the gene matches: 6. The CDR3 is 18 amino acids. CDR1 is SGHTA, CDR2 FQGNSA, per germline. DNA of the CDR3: TGTGCCAGCAGCTTAGGGGCTAGCGGGGGGTATTCCTACAATGAGCAGTTCTTC. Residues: CASSLGASGGYSYNEQFF.

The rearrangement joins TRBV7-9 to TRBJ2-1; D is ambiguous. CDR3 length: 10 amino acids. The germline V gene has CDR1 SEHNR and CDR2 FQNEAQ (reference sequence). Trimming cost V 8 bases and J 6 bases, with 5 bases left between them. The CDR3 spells CASLANEQFF. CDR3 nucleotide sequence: TGTGCCAGCTTAGCCAATGAGCAGTTCTTC.

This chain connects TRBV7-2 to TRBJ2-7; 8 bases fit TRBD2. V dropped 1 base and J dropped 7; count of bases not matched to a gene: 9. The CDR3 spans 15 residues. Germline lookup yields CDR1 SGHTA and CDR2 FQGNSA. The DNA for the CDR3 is TGTGCCAGCAGCTTAGAGGGCGGGGGGCCCTTGGAGCAGTACTTC. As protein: CASSLEGGGPLEQYF.

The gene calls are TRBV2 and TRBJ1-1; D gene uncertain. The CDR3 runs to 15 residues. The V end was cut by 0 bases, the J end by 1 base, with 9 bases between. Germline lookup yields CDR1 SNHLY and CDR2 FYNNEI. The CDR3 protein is CASSEALSGNTEAFF. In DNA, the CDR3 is TGTGCCAGCAGTGAAGCGCTATCTGGGAACACTGAAGCTTTCTTT.

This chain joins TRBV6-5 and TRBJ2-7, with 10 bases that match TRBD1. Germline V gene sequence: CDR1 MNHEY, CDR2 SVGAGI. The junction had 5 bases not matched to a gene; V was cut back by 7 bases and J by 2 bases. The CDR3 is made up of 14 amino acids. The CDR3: CASIYGQGAYEQYF. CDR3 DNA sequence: TGTGCCAGCATCTATGGACAGGGGGCCTACGAGCAGTACTTC.

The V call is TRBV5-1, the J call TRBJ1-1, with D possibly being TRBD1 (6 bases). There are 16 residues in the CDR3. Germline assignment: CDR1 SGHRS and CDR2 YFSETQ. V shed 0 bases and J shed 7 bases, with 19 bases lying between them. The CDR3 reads CASSLESGEHGFEAFF. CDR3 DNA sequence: TGCGCCAGCAGCTTGGAGTCAGGGGAACACGGCTTTGAAGCTTTCTTT.

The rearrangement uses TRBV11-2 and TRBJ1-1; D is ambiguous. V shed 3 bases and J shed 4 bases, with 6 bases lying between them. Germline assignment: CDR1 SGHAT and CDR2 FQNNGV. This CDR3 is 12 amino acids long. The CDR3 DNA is TGTGCCAGCAGCTTTTACGGCACTGAAGCTTTCTTT. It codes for CASSFYGTEAFF.

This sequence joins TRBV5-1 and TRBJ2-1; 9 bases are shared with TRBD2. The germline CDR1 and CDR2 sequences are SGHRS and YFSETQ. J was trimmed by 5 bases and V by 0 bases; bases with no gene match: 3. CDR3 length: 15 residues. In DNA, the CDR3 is TGCGCCAGCAGCTTGGACGGGACTAGCAACAATGAGCAGTTCTTC. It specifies CASSLDGTSNNEQFF.

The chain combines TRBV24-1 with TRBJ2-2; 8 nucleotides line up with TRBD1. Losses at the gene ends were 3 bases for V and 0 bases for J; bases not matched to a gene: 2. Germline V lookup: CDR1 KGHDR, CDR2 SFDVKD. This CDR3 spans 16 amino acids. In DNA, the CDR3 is TGTGCCACCAGTGATGCGGGACAGGCGAACACCGGGGAGCTGTTTTTT. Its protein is CATSDAGQANTGELFF.

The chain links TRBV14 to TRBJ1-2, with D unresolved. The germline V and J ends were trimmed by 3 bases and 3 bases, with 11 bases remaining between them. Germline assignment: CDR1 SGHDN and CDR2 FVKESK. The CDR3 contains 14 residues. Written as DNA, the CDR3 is TGTGCCAGCAGCCAGACGGGAGGTGACTATGGCTACACCTTC. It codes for CASSQTGGDYGYTF.

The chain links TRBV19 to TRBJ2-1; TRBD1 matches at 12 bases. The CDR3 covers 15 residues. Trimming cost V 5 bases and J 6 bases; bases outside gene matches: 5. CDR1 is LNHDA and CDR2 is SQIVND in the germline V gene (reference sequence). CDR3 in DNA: TGTGCCAGTAGTCTACCGGGACAGGGGGCCAATGAGCAGTTCTTC. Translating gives CASSLPGQGANEQFF. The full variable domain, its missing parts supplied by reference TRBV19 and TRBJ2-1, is DGGITQSPKYLFRKEGQNVTLSCEQNLNHDAMYWYRQDPGQGLRLIYYSQIVNDFQKGDIAEGYSVSREKKESFPLTVTSAQKNPTAFYLCASSLPGQGANEQFFGPGTRLTVL.

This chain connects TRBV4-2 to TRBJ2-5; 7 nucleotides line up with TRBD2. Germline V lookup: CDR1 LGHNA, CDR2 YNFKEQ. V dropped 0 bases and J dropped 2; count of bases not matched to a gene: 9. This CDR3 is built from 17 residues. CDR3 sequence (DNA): TGTGCCAGCAGCCAAGATACCCTAGCGGACGAGCAAGAGACCCAGTACTTC. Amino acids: CASSQDTLADEQETQYF.

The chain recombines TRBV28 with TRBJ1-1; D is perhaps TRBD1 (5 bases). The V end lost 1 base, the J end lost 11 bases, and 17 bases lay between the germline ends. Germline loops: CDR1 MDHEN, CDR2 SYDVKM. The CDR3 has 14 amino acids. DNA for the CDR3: TGTGCCAGCAGTTTATTAGGGGCTCAGGATATGGCTTTCTTT. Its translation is CASSLLGAQDMAFF.

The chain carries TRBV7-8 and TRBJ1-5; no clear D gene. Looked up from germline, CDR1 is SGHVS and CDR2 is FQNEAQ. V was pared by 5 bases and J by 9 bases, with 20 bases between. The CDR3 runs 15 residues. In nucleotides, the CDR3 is TGTGCCAGCAGCCTTTCGGACGGGAGCTTTCGGCCCCAGCATTTT. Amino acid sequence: CASSLSDGSFRPQHF.

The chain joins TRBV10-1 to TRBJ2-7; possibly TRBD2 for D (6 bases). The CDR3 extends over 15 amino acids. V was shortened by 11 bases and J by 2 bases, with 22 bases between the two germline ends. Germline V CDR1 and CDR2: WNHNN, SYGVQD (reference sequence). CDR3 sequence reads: CARWSDERAPYEQYF. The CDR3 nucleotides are TGCGCCCGTTGGTCGGACGAGCGGGCCCCCTACGAGCAGTACTTC.

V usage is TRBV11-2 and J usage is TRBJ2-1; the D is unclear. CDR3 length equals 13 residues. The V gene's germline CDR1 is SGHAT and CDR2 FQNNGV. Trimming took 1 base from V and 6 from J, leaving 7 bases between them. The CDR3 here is CASSLAFPNEQFF. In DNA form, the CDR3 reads TGTGCCAGCAGCTTAGCTTTCCCCAATGAGCAGTTCTTC.

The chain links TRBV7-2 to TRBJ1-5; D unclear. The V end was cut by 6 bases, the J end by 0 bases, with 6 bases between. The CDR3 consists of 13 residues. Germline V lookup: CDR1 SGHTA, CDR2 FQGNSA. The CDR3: CASRLTSNQPQHF. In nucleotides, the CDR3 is TGTGCCAGCAGACTAACTAGCAATCAGCCCCAGCATTTT.

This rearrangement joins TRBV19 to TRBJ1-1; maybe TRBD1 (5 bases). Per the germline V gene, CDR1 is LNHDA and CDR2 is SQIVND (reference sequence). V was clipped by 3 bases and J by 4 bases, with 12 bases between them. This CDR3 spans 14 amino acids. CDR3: CASSMAGFGTEAFF. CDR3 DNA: TGTGCCAGTAGTATGGCAGGGTTTGGCACTGAAGCTTTCTTT.

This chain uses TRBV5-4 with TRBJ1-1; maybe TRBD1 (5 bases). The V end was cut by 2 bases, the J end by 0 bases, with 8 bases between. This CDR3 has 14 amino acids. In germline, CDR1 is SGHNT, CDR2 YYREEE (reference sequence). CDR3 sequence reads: CASSFGQLNTEAFF. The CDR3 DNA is TGTGCCAGCAGCTTCGGACAATTGAACACTGAAGCTTTCTTT.